The 9 T cell receptor beta chains reported below all come from one sample, sequenced in a study of T cells in Graves' hyperthyroidism and ophthalmopathy. TCR beta CDR3 region amplification was performed from RNA transcripts. The HTBI primer set was used in a first-round RT-PCR of the TCR CDR3. TCRdb re-derived calls from the multiplex PCR reads in MiXCR, one entry per CDR3 protein. The sample records hundreds of thousands of distinct CDR3 sequences, approximately 13% being singletons. What was sequenced was blood. The receptors stem from a young woman with Graves' hyperthyroidism.

This clonotype was detected ten times or more. The rearrangement joins TRBV3-1 to TRBJ2-1; D gene ambiguous. Per the germline V gene, CDR1 is LGHDT and CDR2 is YNNKEL (reference sequence). The CDR3 spans 14 residues. V was shortened by 2 bases and J by 13 bases, with 18 bases between the two germline ends. The CDR3 DNA reads TGTGCCAGCAGCCAACGGGTTACGTCATCGTCCCAGTTCTTC. It specifies CASSQRVTSSSQFF.

The chain uses TRBV2 and TRBJ2-7, with D tentatively TRBD1 (5 bases). The germline V gene encodes CDR1 SNHLY and CDR2 FYNNEI. The CDR3 covers 12 residues. Trimming shortened V by 6 bases and J by 1 base, and 7 bases separated the two germline ends. The CDR3, as DNA: TGTGCCAGCAGGGGGCGATCCTACGAGCAGTACTTC. As protein: CASRGRSYEQYF.

At least ten counts were recorded for this clonotype. The chain is built from TRBV5-1 and TRBJ2-7; weak D call: TRBD2 (6 bases). CDR3 length: 14 residues. V lost 2 bases and J lost 5, with 14 bases in between. CDR1 and CDR2 (germline): SGHRS, YFSETQ. DNA of the CDR3: TGCGCCAGCAGCTTACGGGACTCGGTGGACGAGCAGTACTTC. Amino acids: CASSLRDSVDEQYF.

Comment on this clonotype: A read error may explain this, as a much larger clone is one base away. The gene calls are TRBV28 and TRBJ1-1; 11 bases agree with TRBD1. Trimming removed 6 bases from V and 4 bases from J; junction bases left unmatched: 1. Germline loops: CDR1 MDHEN, CDR2 SYDVKM. The CDR3 has 13 amino acids. The CDR3 protein is CASRGQGATEAFF. For the CDR3, the DNA is TGTGCCAGCAGAGGACAGGGGGCCACTGAAGCTTTCTTT. Complete variable domain (other parts from reference TRBV28 and TRBJ1-1): DVKVTQSSRYLVKRTGEKVFLECVQDMDHENMFWYRQDPGLGLRLIYFSYDVKMKEKGDIPEGYSVSREKKERFSLILESASTNQTSMYLCASRGQGATEAFFGQGTRLTVV.

This clonotype has ten or more counts. The rearrangement uses TRBV18 and TRBJ1-1; the D gene is possibly TRBD1 (5 bases). The length of the CDR3 is 15 residues. Germline loops: CDR1 KGHSH, CDR2 LQKENI. V was clipped by 5 bases and J by 1 base, with 14 bases between them. Here the CDR3 DNA reads TGTGCCAGCTCATCAAGAGACAGTTCGAACACTGAAGCTTTCTTT. Translated, it gives CASSSRDSSNTEAFF.

The chain links TRBV20-1 to TRBJ2-1; unclear D gene. The length of the CDR3 is 12 residues. The germline V and J ends were trimmed by 6 bases and 8 bases, with 14 bases remaining between them. CDR1 is DFQATT and CDR2 is SNEGSKA in the germline V gene (reference sequence). The CDR3 DNA reads TGCAGTGCCCCAGAGAACCGCGATGAGCAGTTCTTC. The encoded protein is CSAPENRDEQFF.

About this clonotype: A much larger clone differs by one base, so this may be a read error. The chain carries TRBV9 and TRBJ1-2; D is possibly TRBD1 (5 bases). The length of the CDR3 is 12 residues. Germline CDR1 and CDR2: SGDLS and YYNGEE. CDR3 protein: CVSSVEGYGYTF. In DNA form, the CDR3 reads TGTGTCAGCAGCGTAGAGGGGTATGGCTACACCTTC.

This clonotype was counted between two and nine times. V usage is TRBV6-1 and J usage is TRBJ2-5; 9 bases line up with TRBD1. Germline CDR1 is MNHNS and CDR2 is SASEGT. The J segment lost 5 bases and the V segment lost 6 bases, leaving 4 bases of the junction unmatched. The CDR3 totals 13 residues. The CDR3 nucleotides read TGTGCCAGCAGGGGGACAGGGAGGGAGACCCAGTACTTC. It specifies CASRGTGRETQYF.

The sample holds a few counts of this clonotype. A single base separates this from a much larger clone, so it may be a read error. Since the CDR3 does not end with the conserved phenylalanine or tryptophan, this likely comes from a read error. The chain has TRBV6-1 and TRBJ2-3, with D possibly called TRBD1 or TRBD2 (5 bases each). The CDR3 consists of 13 residues. Germline V CDR1 and CDR2: MNHNS, SASEGT. V was clipped by 2 bases and J by 4 bases, with 7 bases between them. The CDR3 bases are TGTGCCAGCAGTGAAACGGGGCCAGATACGCAGTATCTT. Translation gives CASSETGPDTQYL.